This T cell receptor (beta chain) was found in a study of memory CD4+ T cells and cytomegalovirus serostatus. At the level of the study: This sample comes from healthy Belgian adults, fewer than ten CMV seropositive, around 26 seronegative. Study-wide findings and caveats: CD4+ memory repertoires contained 67 of 164 reported CMV TCRbeta sequences.

The CDR3 runs 16 residues. CDR1 is LGHNA, CDR2 YNFKEQ, per germline. With V trimmed by 0 bases and J by 3 bases, 6 bases remained unmatched. Single viable CD3+CD4+CD8-CD45RO+ cells were sorted as the memory CD4+ T cells. Of note for this clone: Its antigen is still unknown.

The method was immunoSEQ multiplex PCR; TCRdb's version includes in-frame clones alone and lacks a portion of them. The data contain 50,000 to 65,000 clones, roughly three quarters of them singletons. Sequences were obtained from memory CD4+ T cells from blood. The TCR comes from an adult in good health and CMV-seronegative. The chain combines TRBV4-2 with TRBJ1-2, with 8 bases aligning to TRBD1. CDR3 protein: CASSQDPGGADYGYTF. The DNA for the CDR3 is TGTGCCAGCAGCCAAGATCCAGGGGGCGCGGACTATGGCTACACCTTC.